This T cell receptor (beta chain) appears in the sequencing data of a study of shared clonotypes between healthy human individuals. Overall study results and limits: Represented diversity (both genetic and exposure-history) was limited by the small number of donors. Researchers sampled only blood; tissue repertoires likely differ.

The CDR3 has 14 amino acids. CDR1 and CDR2 from the germline V gene are MNHEY and SMNVEV (reference sequence). V was clipped by 3 bases and J by 5 bases, with 13 bases between them. Here immunoSEQ multiplex PCR was the method, and the copy in TCRdb shows in-frame clones only, minus some. The sample holds some 1,400,000 clones; roughly 96% are singletons and the top ten take 1.2%. Negatively enriched CD4+ T cells were divided by CD45RA into naive and memory. This clone appeared a single time. Its antigen is still unknown. The source material was naive CD4+ T cells sorted from blood. The sample's subset: CD45RA+ positively selected. The origin of this receptor is a young man in good health. This chain uses TRBV27 with TRBJ2-5; D may correspond to TRBD1 or TRBD2 (5 bases each). The CDR3 sequence: CASSFSGALETQYF. DNA of the CDR3: TGTGCCAGCAGTTTCTCCGGGGCGTTGGAGACCCAGTACTTC.